Following are 30 T cell receptor beta chains from one sample sequenced in a study of blood T cells in healthy people across ages. Combining a sample-barcoded 5' primer with a J-beta primer mix, a second PCR ran for about 7 to 12 cycles. TCRdb recomputed calls from the 5' RACE reads with MiXCR, one row per CDR3 protein. In the table there are about 1.4 million distinct CDR3 sequences, approximately 59% of which are singletons. Source material: blood. The source is a man aged 18 to 29 in good health.

The chain combines TRBV6-5 with TRBJ2-4; 9 bases are a match to TRBD1. The V gene end was trimmed by 5 bases and the J gene end by 8 bases; junction bases not matched to a gene: 7. CDR3 length: 14 residues. Per the germline V gene, CDR1 is MNHEY and CDR2 is SVGAGI. This chain's CDR3 is CASSPGTGRYIQYF. The DNA of the CDR3 is TGTGCCAGCAGTCCCGGGACAGGGCGATACATTCAGTACTTC.

The genes are TRBV24-1 and TRBJ2-2; D not resolved. This CDR3 has 12 amino acids. V lost 1 base and J 8 bases, leaving 4 bases between the germline ends. Germline V gene sequence: CDR1 KGHDR, CDR2 SFDVKD. CDR3 in amino acids: CATSDLYGELFF. The CDR3 DNA follows: TGTGCCACCAGTGATTTATATGGGGAGCTGTTTTTT.

The chain couples TRBV7-9 to TRBJ1-5, with a weak D call TRBD1 (5 bases). Deletions cut 1 base from V and 4 bases from J, with 14 bases between. CDR1 SEHNR and CDR2 FQNEAQ come from the germline V gene (reference sequence). The CDR3 covers 16 residues. CDR3 in DNA: TGTGCCAGCAGCTTAGGCGGGAGGGGACGGAATCAGCCCCAGCATTTT. It encodes CASSLGGRGRNQPQHF.

The rearrangement links TRBV4-1 to TRBJ2-3; D is unclear. CDR1 is MGHRA and CDR2 is YSYEKL in the germline V gene. CDR3 length: 15 residues. V lost 4 bases, J lost 6 bases, and 17 bases lay in between. CDR3 region: CASSPWEQPPDTQYF. The CDR3 DNA reads as TGCGCCAGCAGCCCATGGGAACAGCCCCCCGATACGCAGTATTTT.

The rearrangement uses TRBV15 and TRBJ1-1, with D unclear. Germline loops: CDR1 LNHNV, CDR2 YYDKDF (reference sequence). The CDR3 runs to 14 residues. V gave up 0 bases and J gave up 5 bases, with 10 bases separating them. The CDR3 loop is CATSREEGKTEAFF. Written as DNA, the CDR3 is TGTGCCACCAGCAGAGAAGAGGGAAAAACTGAAGCTTTCTTT.

The rearrangement links TRBV20-1 to TRBJ2-3, with TRBD2 identical over 8 bases. Germline V gene data show CDR1 as DFQATT and CDR2 as SNEGSKA (reference sequence). Trimming at V came to 6 bases and at J to 3 bases, leaving 17 bases not matched to a gene. This CDR3 spans 17 amino acids. CDR3 sequence (DNA): TGCAGTGCCTGGGCATACCAGGGACTAGAGGGGACAGATACGCAGTATTTT. Its translation: CSAWAYQGLEGTDTQYF.

This clonotype was counted between two and nine times. CDR3 coding DNA: TGTGCCAGCAGCTTAGACGGTGCTAGGGAGACCCAGTACTTC. Protein: CASSLDGARETQYF. J is TRBJ2-5 and V is TRBV7-2, with D unresolved. The CDR3 has 14 residues. From germline, CDR1 is SGHTA and CDR2 FQGNSA. V lost 1 base and J 5 bases, leaving 11 bases between the germline ends.

This clonotype occurred a few times. This chain uses TRBV6-2 or TRBV6-3 with TRBJ2-3, with D unclear. Deletions cut 10 bases from V and 6 bases from J, with 11 bases between. The CDR3 covers 11 residues. Looked up from germline, CDR1 is MNHEY and CDR2 is SVGEGT. The DNA for the CDR3 is TGTGCCACCCAAAATGTGGATACGCAGTATTTT. Translation gives CATQNVDTQYF.

The chain has TRBV4-2 and TRBJ2-7; 8 bases map to TRBD1. The CDR3 totals 15 residues. The germline gives CDR1 LGHNA, CDR2 YNFKEQ. Trimming at V came to 3 bases and at J to 5 bases, leaving 9 bases not matched to a gene. The chain's CDR3 is CASSQETGDLNEQYF. The CDR3 bases are TGTGCCAGCAGCCAGGAGACAGGGGACCTCAACGAGCAGTACTTC.

This clonotype showed up just a few times. The V gene is TRBV5-6, the J gene TRBJ2-1, with 7 bases matching TRBD1. This CDR3 comprises 11 residues. V lost 5 bases, J lost 9 bases, and 2 bases stayed unmatched. Germline CDR1 is SGHDT and CDR2 is YYEEEE. CDR3: CASSRQGEQFF. CDR3 in DNA: TGTGCCAGCAGTCGACAGGGTGAGCAGTTCTTC.

The V gene is TRBV6-2 or TRBV6-3, the J gene TRBJ2-7, with D hard to call. This CDR3 has 14 residues. Germline V gene sequence: CDR1 MNHEY, CDR2 SVGEGT. The V and J ends lost 2 bases and 3 bases respectively, with 11 bases between them. CDR3 loop: CASSYDFNHYEQYF. In nucleotides, the CDR3 is TGTGCCAGCAGTTACGACTTCAACCACTACGAGCAGTACTTC.

CDR3 nucleotides: TGTGCCATCAGGCCCCCGCTGAGCTACGAGCAGTACTTC. It is translated as CAIRPPLSYEQYF. This sequence joins TRBV10-3 and TRBJ2-5; D gene unclear. TRBJ2-7 matches the DNA end more closely, so the J call is doubtful. This CDR3 is 13 amino acids long. The germline CDR1 and CDR2 sequences are ENHRY and SYGVKD.

The chain couples TRBV4-3 to TRBJ1-2; no clear D gene. The germline V and J ends were trimmed by 1 base and 4 bases, with 25 bases remaining between them. CDR1 LGHNA and CDR2 YSLEER come from the germline V gene. The CDR3 has 19 amino acids. DNA for the CDR3: TGCGCCAGCAGCCAAGGTGTTCCCCCCCGTGGCACTAGCTCCTATGGCTACACCTTC. Translating gives CASSQGVPPRGTSSYGYTF.

This chain connects TRBV30 to TRBJ2-5, with D possibly matching TRBD1 (6 bases). TRBJ2-7 explains the end of the DNA better; the J call may be wrong. The CDR3 spans 14 residues. Germline loops: CDR1 GTSNPN, CDR2 SVGIG (reference sequence). This CDR3 reads CAWSVFRGPNEQYF. CDR3 nucleotides: TGTGCCTGGAGTGTGTTCAGGGGCCCCAACGAGCAGTACTTC.

The chain employs TRBV9 and TRBJ2-4; TRBD2 matches 8 bases. Matching the DNA end better, TRBJ2-7 makes the J call doubtful. Germline CDR1 reads SGDLS; CDR2 reads YYNGEE. This CDR3 region has 18 residues. The CDR3 DNA reads as TGTGCCAGCAGCGTAGGAGCGGGAGCGGACAAGAAGGGCTACGAGCAGTACTTC. It specifies CASSVGAGADKKGYEQYF.

This chain connects TRBV29-1 to TRBJ2-1, with D possibly being TRBD1 (6 bases). Germline loops: CDR1 SQVTM, CDR2 ANQGSEA. CDR3 size: 13 residues. Deletions cut 6 bases from V and 5 bases from J, with 14 bases between. The CDR3 reads CSVAGTSNNEQFF. Here the CDR3 DNA reads TGCAGCGTGGCAGGGACAAGCAACAATGAGCAGTTCTTC.

This chain uses TRBV3-1 with TRBJ2-1, with unresolved D. The germline V gene encodes CDR1 LGHDT and CDR2 YNNKEL (reference sequence). CDR3 size: 16 residues. V was clipped by 1 base and J by 3 bases, with 13 bases between them. As DNA, the CDR3 is TGTGCCAGCAGCCAAGGGGCCGGACGACTCTACAATGAGCAGTTCTTC. It translates to CASSQGAGRLYNEQFF.

The chain carries TRBV29-1 and TRBJ1-2; 8 nucleotides align to TRBD1. There are 13 residues in the CDR3. Germline loops: CDR1 SQVTM, CDR2 ANQGSEA. The ends lost 7 bases at V and 4 bases at J; junction bases unmatched: 8. DNA of the CDR3: TGCAGCGCTCGACAGGGGTGGCTCTATGGCTACACCTTC. It is translated as CSARQGWLYGYTF.

The chain recombines TRBV6-5 with TRBJ2-4; 10 positions agree with TRBD1. The germline gives CDR1 MNHEY, CDR2 SVGAGI. CDR3 length: 15 residues. V lost 6 bases and J lost 2; bases outside the gene matches: 4. The CDR3 nucleotides are TGTGCCAGCAGGTCGGACAGGGGGACCAAAAACATTCAGTACTTC. Translation: CASRSDRGTKNIQYF.

The chain is built from TRBV27 and TRBJ1-2; D remains ambiguous. V lost 5 bases and J lost 6, with 19 bases in between. Germline loops: CDR1 MNHEY, CDR2 SMNVEV (reference sequence). The CDR3 totals 15 residues. The CDR3 DNA sequence: TGTGCCAGCAGTCCCCACCCAACTCTAGGCGATGGCTACACCTTC. Translating it yields CASSPHPTLGDGYTF.

V and J are TRBV6-6 and TRBJ2-1; no clear D. Germline lookup yields CDR1 MNHNY and CDR2 SVGAGI (reference sequence). CDR3 size: 15 residues. The ends were cut back, 7 bases at V and 5 bases at J, with 18 bases in the middle. Here the CDR3 reads CASTIFAGYHNEQFF. As DNA, the CDR3 is TGTGCCAGCACTATTTTCGCCGGGTACCACAATGAGCAGTTCTTC.

This chain uses TRBV7-8 with TRBJ2-4; possible D gene TRBD2, 6 bases. The J call may be faulty, since TRBJ2-7 better matches the DNA end. In germline, CDR1 is SGHVS, CDR2 FQNEAQ. This CDR3 spans 15 amino acids. Written as DNA, the CDR3 is TGTGCCAGCAGCCTAAGCGTCCAGGGAGGATTCGAGCAGTACTTC. It encodes CASSLSVQGGFEQYF.

The rearrangement uses TRBV4-1 and TRBJ2-5; 7 positions match TRBD2. Per germline, CDR1 MGHRA and CDR2 YSYEKL. V lost 3 bases to trimming and J lost 11 bases; unmatched junction nucleotides: 12. The CDR3 sequence is 14 residues long. CDR3 sequence: CASSHVTSDREQYF. CDR3 nucleotide sequence: TGCGCCAGCAGCCACGTTACTAGCGATCGTGAGCAGTACTTC.

The chain is built from TRBV7-2 and TRBJ2-1; the match to TRBD1 covers 9 bases. Trimming at V came to 4 bases and at J to 5 bases, leaving 6 bases not matched to a gene. The CDR3 totals 15 residues. Per germline, CDR1 SGHTA and CDR2 FQGNSA. Here the CDR3 reads CASSSGQGSNNEQFF. The DNA for the CDR3 is TGTGCCAGCAGCTCGGGACAGGGATCCAACAATGAGCAGTTCTTC.

In this sample, this clonotype turned up a few times. The chain is built from TRBV29-1 and TRBJ1-4; 8 bases align to TRBD1. The junction had 12 bases not matched to a gene; V was cut back by 7 bases and J by 8 bases. CDR1 SQVTM and CDR2 ANQGSEA come from the germline V gene. The CDR3 is 14 residues long. This chain's CDR3 is CSAGLQTGVEKLFF. CDR3 in DNA: TGCAGCGCCGGGTTGCAGACAGGGGTAGAAAAACTGTTTTTT. Variable domain in full (rest from reference TRBV29-1 and TRBJ1-4): SAVISQKPSRDICQRGTSLTIQCQVDSQVTMMFWYRQQPGQSLTLIATANQGSEATYESGFVIDKFPISRPNLTFSTLTVSNMSPEDSSIYLCSAGLQTGVEKLFFGSGTQLSVL.

This clonotype was detected a few times. This sequence joins TRBV7-2 and TRBJ2-5; weak D call: TRBD1 (6 bases). V was cut by 4 bases and J by 4 bases, with 16 bases left in between. The CDR3 runs 15 residues. Germline assignment: CDR1 SGHTA and CDR2 FQGNSA. The CDR3 sequence: CASSSWTVKRETQYF. DNA for the CDR3: TGTGCCAGCAGCTCGTGGACAGTAAAAAGAGAGACCCAGTACTTC.

The V call is TRBV6-6, the J call TRBJ1-1; 10 nucleotides agree with TRBD1. V gave up 0 bases and J gave up 7 bases; unmatched junction bases: 5. The CDR3 is 15 residues long. Germline V gene sequence: CDR1 MNHNY, CDR2 SVGAGI (reference sequence). The CDR3 loop is CASSYSGTGANEAFF. CDR3 nucleotide sequence: TGTGCCAGCAGTTACTCCGGGACAGGGGCGAATGAAGCTTTCTTT.

In its sample, this clonotype was seen a few times. This chain joins TRBV20-1 and TRBJ2-5, with a weak D call TRBD1 (6 bases). Germline V gene data show CDR1 as DFQATT and CDR2 as SNEGSKA (reference sequence). The CDR3 extends over 13 amino acids. The V gene lost 0 bases and the J gene lost 5 bases, with 10 bases spanning the gap. In DNA form, the CDR3 reads TGCAGTGCTAGAGATCGAAGGGGGGAGACCCAGTACTTC. This codes for CSARDRRGETQYF.

The V call is TRBV6-2 or TRBV6-3, the J call TRBJ1-1; weak D call: TRBD1 (6 bases). Trimming left V 5 bases short and J 2 bases short, with 15 bases between. CDR1 is MNHEY, CDR2 SVGEGT, per germline. The CDR3 totals 15 residues. The CDR3 bases are TGTGCCAGCAGTACTACCCCAGGGGTAAACACTGAAGCTTTCTTT. Amino acids: CASSTTPGVNTEAFF.

The V and J genes are TRBV25-1 and TRBJ2-7; possibly TRBD1 for D (6 bases). The CDR3 consists of 11 residues. Trimming removed 4 bases from V and 10 bases from J, with 11 bases in between. CDR1 is MGHDK, CDR2 SYGVNS, per germline. CDR3: CASSVGARQYF. CDR3 bases: TGTGCCAGCAGTGTGGGGGCTAGACAGTACTTC.